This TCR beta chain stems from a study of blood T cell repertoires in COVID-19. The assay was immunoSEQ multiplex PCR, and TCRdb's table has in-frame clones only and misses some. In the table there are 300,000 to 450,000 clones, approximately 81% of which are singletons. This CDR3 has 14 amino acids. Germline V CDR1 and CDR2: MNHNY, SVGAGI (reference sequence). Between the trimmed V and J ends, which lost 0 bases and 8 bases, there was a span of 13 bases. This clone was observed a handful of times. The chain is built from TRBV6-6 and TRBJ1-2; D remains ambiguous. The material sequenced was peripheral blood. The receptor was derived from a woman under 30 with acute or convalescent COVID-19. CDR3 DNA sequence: TGTGCCAGCAGTTACTCGGAGGGATGGGCCGGCTACACCTTC. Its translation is CASSYSEGWAGYTF.